Presented here are 24 T cell receptor beta chains from one specimen sequenced in a study of T-cell reconstitution after alpha-beta-depleted transplantation in children. Unique molecular identifiers featured in how the TCRbeta library was prepared. TCRdb analysed the PCR reads with MiXCR anew, one entry per CDR3 protein. The sample lists about 980,000 distinct CDR3 sequences; roughly 29% were seen once. This material consisted of PBMCs, mostly from graft donor cells, taken 360 days after TCRalphabeta/CD19-depleted stem cell transplant. Receptor source: a boy in the first two years of life who had a stem cell transplant for SCID, so the T cells may come from the graft donor.

The chain is built from TRBV12-3 or TRBV12-4 and TRBJ2-3; tentatively, D is TRBD2 (5 bases). The CDR3 is made up of 13 amino acids. V gave up 4 bases and J gave up 4 bases, with 9 bases separating them. CDR3 loop: CASSWRSPDTQYF. In DNA form, the CDR3 reads TGTGCCAGCAGTTGGAGGAGCCCAGATACGCAGTATTTT.

This clonotype was detected many times. The chain combines TRBV2 with TRBJ2-7, with D unclear. The V end was cut by 6 bases, the J end by 5 bases, with 17 bases between. Germline V gene sequence: CDR1 SNHLY, CDR2 FYNNEI. The CDR3 extends over 14 amino acids. The CDR3 region has the DNA TGTGCCAGCAGGTGGGGTTTCTCTCAGGACGAGCAGTACTTC. Translated: CASRWGFSQDEQYF.

This clonotype was detected only once. The gene calls are TRBV12-5 and TRBJ2-3, with unresolved D. Trimming took 0 bases from V and 2 from J, leaving 9 bases between them. Germline assignment: CDR1 LGHNT and CDR2 FRNRAP. The CDR3 covers 15 residues. The CDR3 region has the DNA TGTGCTAGTGGTTTGGTAAGCTCTTACACAGATACGCAGTATTTT. Translated: CASGLVSSYTDTQYF.

In its sample, this clonotype was seen a few times. This rearrangement joins TRBV12-3 or TRBV12-4 to TRBJ1-5; TRBD1 might be the D (5 bases). The CDR3 contains 15 residues. Trimming cost V 2 bases and J 3 bases, with 11 bases left between them. The CDR3 coding sequence is TGTGCCAGCAGTTTATCAGGGATCGACAATCAGCCCCAGCATTTT. Amino acid sequence: CASSLSGIDNQPQHF.

V usage is TRBV28 and J usage is TRBJ2-7, with TRBD1 identical over 8 bases. In germline, CDR1 is MDHEN, CDR2 SYDVKM. The CDR3 is 15 amino acids. The V and J ends lost 5 bases and 8 bases, in that order; junction bases with no gene match: 14. CDR3 residues: CASSPLGQGPVKQYF. In nucleotides, the CDR3 is TGTGCCAGCAGTCCACTCGGACAGGGACCTGTTAAGCAGTACTTC.

This chain uses TRBV4-3 with TRBJ2-5; no clear D. The CDR3 is 16 residues long. V lost 0 bases and J lost 5, with 16 bases in between. CDR1 LGHNA and CDR2 YSLEER come from the germline V gene. CDR3 DNA sequence: TGCGCCAGCAGCCAAGAAATTCCCCCGCTCGGGGAGACCCAGTACTTC. Its translation: CASSQEIPPLGETQYF.

This clonotype was picked up one time. This rearrangement joins TRBV12-3 or TRBV12-4 to TRBJ1-1; D might be TRBD1 (6 bases). V dropped 6 bases and J dropped 9 bases, with 14 bases sitting between them. The CDR3 contains 12 residues. The CDR3 sequence is CASRLTGRQAFF. The CDR3 DNA follows: TGTGCCAGCAGACTAACAGGGAGGCAAGCTTTCTTT.

This clonotype was observed a handful of times. CDR3 in amino acids: CASSFWRDTQYF. The CDR3 DNA reads as TGTGCCAGCAGTTTTTGGAGAGATACGCAGTATTTT. V usage is TRBV27 and J usage is TRBJ2-3; D not certain. Trimming removed 3 bases at V and 5 bases at J, with 6 bases between. The germline gives CDR1 MNHEY, CDR2 SMNVEV (reference sequence). The CDR3 is made up of 12 amino acids.

This clonotype showed up just a few times. The V gene is TRBV3-1, the J gene TRBJ2-7, with D possibly being TRBD1 or TRBD2 (5 bases each). Trimming cost V 3 bases and J 3 bases, with 15 bases left between them. Germline lookup yields CDR1 LGHDT and CDR2 YNNKEL (reference sequence). The CDR3 sequence is 15 residues long. The CDR3 DNA reads as TGTGCCAGCAGCCAGTCGATCACTGGGGGCTACGAGCAGTACTTC. As protein: CASSQSITGGYEQYF.

The genes are TRBV2 and TRBJ1-1; D is uncertain. Per the germline V gene, CDR1 is SNHLY and CDR2 is FYNNEI. The CDR3 loop spans 15 amino acids. V was clipped by 2 bases and J by 1 base, with 11 bases between them. CDR3 residues: CASSEYGSKNTEAFF. DNA of the CDR3: TGTGCCAGCAGTGAATATGGGAGTAAGAACACTGAAGCTTTCTTT.

The rearrangement joins TRBV4-1 to TRBJ2-1; TRBD2 agrees at 10 bases. Germline V gene data show CDR1 as MGHRA and CDR2 as YSYEKL. The CDR3 contains 16 residues. With V trimmed by 0 bases and J by 9 bases, 8 bases remained unmatched. The CDR3 loop reads CASSQDPSGGAGEQFF. The CDR3 DNA sequence: TGCGCCAGCAGCCAAGATCCCAGCGGGGGGGCCGGTGAGCAGTTCTTC.

The V gene is TRBV6-1, the J gene TRBJ1-5; TRBD1 aligns across 9 bases. Germline loops: CDR1 MNHNS, CDR2 SASEGT. The trim removed 5 bases at V and 0 bases at J, leaving 8 bases unmatched. The CDR3 spans 17 residues. This chain's CDR3 is CASSTGTGTVSNQPQHF. The DNA of the CDR3 is TGTGCCAGCAGTACGGGGACAGGGACCGTTAGCAATCAGCCCCAGCATTTT.

This clonotype has just a few counts. The chain is built from TRBV7-8 and TRBJ2-2, with a tentative D call TRBD2 (6 bases). The germline V gene has CDR1 SGHVS and CDR2 FQNEAQ. The CDR3 extends over 14 amino acids. Trimming removed 5 bases at V and 3 bases at J, with 10 bases between. CDR3 DNA sequence: TGTGCCAGCAGCCCTCGACTAGACACCGGGGAGCTGTTTTTT. This translates into CASSPRLDTGELFF.

Here the CDR3 DNA reads TGTGCCAGCAGTTACAATTGGGGGTACACAGATACGCAGTATTTT. Translated, it gives CASSYNWGYTDTQYF. The chain carries TRBV6-2 or TRBV6-3 and TRBJ2-3; the D call may be TRBD1 or TRBD2 (5 bases each). V gave up 2 bases and J gave up 2 bases, with 11 bases separating them. Germline V CDR1 and CDR2: MNHEY, SVGEGT. The CDR3 is 15 residues long.

J is TRBJ2-1 and V is TRBV4-2; 7 bases match TRBD2. V shed 2 bases and J 3 bases; nucleotides not matched to a gene: 7. The germline V gene encodes CDR1 LGHNA and CDR2 YNFKEQ. CDR3 length equals 16 residues. CDR3 region: CASSQSGNRDYNEQFF. DNA for the CDR3: TGTGCCAGCAGCCAAAGCGGGAACCGGGACTACAATGAGCAGTTCTTC.

The chain has TRBV9 and TRBJ2-7; possibly TRBD1 or TRBD2 for D (6 bases each). The V end was cut by 4 bases, the J end by 1 base, with 21 bases between. The CDR3 consists of 17 residues. The germline V gene has CDR1 SGDLS and CDR2 YYNGEE. The CDR3 region has the DNA TGTGCCAGCAGCTCCAACGGGGGCCATTACCAATCCTACGAGCAGTACTTC. Protein sequence: CASSSNGGHYQSYEQYF.

This clonotype was seen more than once but under ten times. This rearrangement joins TRBV5-1 to TRBJ2-5; D possibly matches TRBD1 or TRBD2 (5 bases each). Germline V gives CDR1 SGHRS, CDR2 YFSETQ. V was cut by 0 bases and J by 7 bases, with 10 bases left in between. This CDR3 comprises 13 residues. CDR3: CASSLVGEATQYF. The DNA for the CDR3 is TGCGCCAGCAGCTTGGTGGGGGAAGCGACCCAGTACTTC.

This clonotype was recorded a few times. The CDR3, as DNA: TGTGCCAGCAGCTGGACACTATCACGGAGTGGCACAGATACGCAGTATTTT. This sequence encodes CASSWTLSRSGTDTQYF. V is TRBV7-9 and J is TRBJ2-3, with D possibly being TRBD1 (5 bases). Trimming cost V 4 bases and J 1 base, with 18 bases left between them. Germline loops: CDR1 SEHNR, CDR2 FQNEAQ (reference sequence). The CDR3 spans 17 residues. Combining the CDR3 with reference TRBV7-9 and TRBJ2-3 gives the whole variable domain DTGVSQNPRHKITKRGQNVTFRCDPISEHNRLYWYRQTLGQGPEFLTYFQNEAQLEKSRLLSDRFSAERPKGSFSTLEIQRTEQGDSAMYLCASSWTLSRSGTDTQYFGPGTRLTVL.

This chain connects TRBV11-2 to TRBJ1-1, with 7 bases matching TRBD1. The CDR3 has 16 amino acids. With 3 bases clipped from V and 1 base from J, the junction kept 8 bases outside the gene matches. Germline V gene data show CDR1 as SGHAT and CDR2 as FQNNGV. The chain's CDR3 is CASSLRQGEKNTEAFF. The CDR3 DNA sequence: TGTGCCAGCAGCTTGAGACAGGGCGAGAAGAACACTGAAGCTTTCTTT.

This clonotype was observed a few times. The genes are TRBV6-1 and TRBJ1-2; 7 bases are a match to TRBD1. This CDR3 comprises 15 residues. Germline assignment: CDR1 MNHNS and CDR2 SASEGT. V gave up 6 bases and J gave up 0 bases; unmatched junction bases: 7. CDR3 amino acids: CASRNSGTANYGYTF. The CDR3 DNA is TGTGCCAGCAGGAATTCCGGGACAGCTAACTATGGCTACACCTTC.

This clonotype was seen at least ten times. The chain carries TRBV12-3 or TRBV12-4 and TRBJ1-4; 8 bases are a match to TRBD1. The CDR3 has 15 amino acids. V lost 4 bases to trimming and J lost 6 bases; unmatched junction nucleotides: 7. The CDR3 DNA is TGTGCCAGCAGTTGGGGACAGGCATCCCATGAAAAACTGTTTTTT. This encodes CASSWGQASHEKLFF.

This clonotype appeared a few times. Written as DNA, the CDR3 is TGTGCCAGCAGTCCCCGAACAAGGAACTATGGCTACACCTTC. This sequence encodes CASSPRTRNYGYTF. V usage is TRBV27 and J usage is TRBJ1-2; D is undetermined. V was shortened by 5 bases and J by 2 bases, with 12 bases between the two germline ends. The CDR3 totals 14 residues. The V gene's germline CDR1 is MNHEY and CDR2 SMNVEV (reference sequence).

V usage is TRBV7-2 and J usage is TRBJ1-6; D might be TRBD1 (5 bases). The germline CDR1 and CDR2 sequences are SGHTA and FQGNSA. Trimming took off 2 bases at V and 1 base at J, with 9 bases between the two ends. This CDR3 comprises 16 residues. CDR3 loop: CASSLSGRSYNSPLHF. In nucleotides, the CDR3 is TGTGCCAGCAGCTTATCAGGGAGGTCCTATAATTCACCCCTCCACTTT.

The V and J genes are TRBV5-1 and TRBJ2-4; 10 bases match TRBD1. Germline trimming cut 3 bases from V and 3 bases from J; bases unmatched to any gene: 9. The CDR3 extends over 17 amino acids. Germline V gene data show CDR1 as SGHRS and CDR2 as YFSETQ. This CDR3 reads CASSSGQGGRDKNIQYF. DNA of the CDR3: TGCGCCAGCAGCTCTGGACAGGGGGGTAGAGACAAAAACATTCAGTACTTC.